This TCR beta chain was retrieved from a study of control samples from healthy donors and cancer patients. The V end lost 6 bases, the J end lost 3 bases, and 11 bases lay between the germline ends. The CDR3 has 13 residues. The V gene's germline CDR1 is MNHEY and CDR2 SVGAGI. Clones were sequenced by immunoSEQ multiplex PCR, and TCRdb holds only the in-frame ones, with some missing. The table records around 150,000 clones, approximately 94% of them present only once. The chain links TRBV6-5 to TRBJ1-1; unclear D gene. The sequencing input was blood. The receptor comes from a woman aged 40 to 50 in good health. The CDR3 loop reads CASRQDPYTEAFF. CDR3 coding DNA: TGTGCCAGCAGGCAGGACCCCTACACTGAAGCTTTCTTT.